The 21 T cell receptor beta chains below were found in one sample sequenced in a study of cytomegalovirus exposure and HLA in healthy donors (dated by TCRdb to about 2017). Library generation was performed with the immunoSEQ multiplex PCR assay. For the multiplex PCR, a mixture combining 60 forward primers for TCR Vbeta segments and 13 reverse primers for TCR Jbeta segments was used. Here the immuneACCESS table is served through TCRdb, limited to in-frame sequences with V and J called. Missing clones are a known gap in these copies; in checked studies unresolved V genes cover under half, and the rest lacks a known reason. The sample includes 180,000 or so clones, with over 60% observed a single time. Of the sample, about 14% falls within the top ten clones. Sequenced input: PBMCs. These TCRs come from a man aged 50-59 years in good health and CMV-seropositive.

The J gene is TRBJ1-5, the V gene TRBV6-5, with 7 positions matching TRBD1. The length of the CDR3 is 14 residues. The V gene end was trimmed by 7 bases and the J gene end by 4 bases; junction bases not matched to a gene: 7. In germline, CDR1 is MNHEY, CDR2 SVGAGI. The CDR3 DNA sequence: TGTGCCAGCACGGCGAGGGGGCGAAATCAGCCCCAGCATTTT. Translation: CASTARGRNQPQHF.

V usage is TRBV13 and J usage is TRBJ2-5; no firm D call. This CDR3 has 13 residues. Between the trimmed V and J ends, which lost 4 bases and 5 bases, there was a span of 11 bases. The germline CDR1 and CDR2 sequences are PRHDT and FYEKMQ (reference sequence). The CDR3 DNA reads as TGTGCCAGCAGCTCAGATTTCGGGGAGACCCAGTACTTC. This gives the protein CASSSDFGETQYF. Based on the CDR3 plus reference TRBV13 and TRBJ2-5, the full variable domain is AAGVIQSPRHLIKEKRETATLKCYPIPRHDTVYWYQQGPGQDPQFLISFYEKMQSDKGSIPDRFSAQQFSDYHSELNMSSLELGDSALYFCASSSDFGETQYFGPGTRLLVL.

The rearrangement links TRBV28 to TRBJ1-2, with D perhaps matching TRBD1 (6 bases). The CDR3 length is 14 residues. V lost 3 bases and J 8 bases, leaving 16 bases between the germline ends. Germline V CDR1 and CDR2: MDHEN, SYDVKM. The CDR3 DNA is TGTGCCAGCAGTTTTTACAGGGAAGGTTGGGGCTACACCTTC. Protein product: CASSFYREGWGYTF.

This chain uses TRBV5-5 with TRBJ1-6; no clear D. Germline CDR1 SGHKS, CDR2 YYEKEE (reference sequence). Trimming took off 0 bases at V and 13 bases at J, with 14 bases between the two ends. This CDR3 contains 14 residues. The CDR3 nucleotides read TGTGCCAGCAGCTTGGGAATATTTGGGGAGCCCCTCCACTTT. Amino acids: CASSLGIFGEPLHF. The whole variable domain, remainder taken from reference TRBV5-5 and TRBJ1-6, is DAGVTQSPTHLIKTRGQQVTLRCSPISGHKSVSWYQQVLGQGPQFIFQYYEKEERGRGNFPDRFSARQFPNYSSELNVNALLLGDSALYLCASSLGIFGEPLHFGNGTRLTVT.

The chain carries TRBV6-5 and TRBJ2-1; no reliable D call. The CDR3 is 15 residues long. Trimming removed 6 bases from V and 0 bases from J, with 12 bases in between. Germline CDR1 reads MNHEY; CDR2 reads SVGAGI. CDR3 nucleotides: TGTGCCAGCAGCCTTGAGCGAGGCTCCTACAATGAGCAGTTCTTC. Translation: CASSLERGSYNEQFF.

V usage is TRBV7-7 and J usage is TRBJ2-5; TRBD1 is a possible D gene (7 bases). The end of the DNA aligns better with TRBJ2-7, so the J call may be wrong. CDR3 length: 15 amino acids. In germline, CDR1 is SSHAT, CDR2 FNYEAQ (reference sequence). CDR3 in DNA: TGTGCCAGCAGCTTAGGGCCAGGGGGGAATTACGAGCAGTACTTC. Encoded protein: CASSLGPGGNYEQYF.

The gene calls are TRBV27 and TRBJ1-2, with D perhaps matching TRBD1 (5 bases). This CDR3 spans 15 amino acids. V was clipped by 6 bases and J by 4 bases, with 18 bases between them. Germline loops: CDR1 MNHEY, CDR2 SMNVEV (reference sequence). Written as DNA, the CDR3 is TGTGCCAGCAGCTCGACGACAGAACTTGGCTATGGCTACACCTTC. This encodes CASSSTTELGYGYTF.

CDR3 in amino acids: CASSLNSAESTDTQYF. In DNA form, the CDR3 reads TGTGCCAGCAGCTTAAACTCAGCGGAAAGCACAGATACGCAGTATTTT. The chain recombines TRBV7-2 with TRBJ2-3, with D possibly being TRBD2 (5 bases). V lost 2 bases and J 0 bases, leaving 12 bases between the germline ends. Per germline, CDR1 SGHTA and CDR2 FQGNSA. The CDR3 has 16 amino acids.

This sequence joins TRBV6-5 and TRBJ1-6; D ambiguous. V was trimmed by 2 bases and J by 8 bases, leaving 13 bases between them. The CDR3 consists of 15 residues. The germline V gene has CDR1 MNHEY and CDR2 SVGAGI. In DNA, the CDR3 is TGTGCCAGCAGTTACGACTTTCGGGGAGATTCACCCCTCCACTTT. It specifies CASSYDFRGDSPLHF.

The chain couples TRBV6-1 to TRBJ1-6; possible D gene TRBD1, 6 bases. The CDR3 is 13 amino acids. CDR1 is MNHNS, CDR2 SASEGT, per germline. V lost 6 bases and J lost 12, with 15 bases in between. CDR3 bases: TGTGCCAGCAGGGCGCAGGCACAGGGACCCCTCCACTTT. Its translation is CASRAQAQGPLHF.

The chain recombines TRBV5-4 with TRBJ2-1; TRBD1 might be the D (5 bases). This CDR3 comprises 14 residues. V was shortened by 0 bases and J by 4 bases, with 8 bases between the two germline ends. From germline, CDR1 is SGHNT and CDR2 YYREEE (reference sequence). CDR3 loop: CASSLGTQYNEQFF. CDR3 coding DNA: TGTGCCAGCAGCTTGGGGACACAGTACAATGAGCAGTTCTTC.

The chain couples TRBV28 to TRBJ1-5; D might be TRBD1 (5 bases). V lost 2 bases to trimming and J lost 5 bases, with 13 bases between them. The CDR3 covers 15 residues. CDR1 and CDR2 from the germline V gene are MDHEN and SYDVKM. Here the CDR3 reads CASSLGRVVYQPQHF. CDR3 in DNA: TGTGCCAGCAGTTTAGGCAGGGTAGTTTATCAGCCCCAGCATTTT.

The CDR3 spells CASRRTSGGDYEQFF. As DNA, the CDR3 is TGTGCCAGCAGACGAACTAGCGGGGGGGATTATGAGCAGTTCTTC. J is TRBJ2-1 and V is TRBV6-5, with 13 bases lining up with TRBD2. Germline V gene data show CDR1 as MNHEY and CDR2 as SVGAGI. The CDR3 has 15 amino acids. V shed 6 bases and J 8 bases; nucleotides not matched to a gene: 7.

With regard to this clone: A read error may produce the germline difference seen at one junction end. The chain joins TRBV6-1 to TRBJ1-5; D call uncertain. CDR1 and CDR2 (germline): MNHNS, SASEGT. The CDR3 runs to 13 residues. CDR3 protein: CASSEAEAQLQHF. CDR3 bases: TGTGCCAGCAGTGAAGCCGAGGCTCAGCTCCAGCATTTT.

The V and J genes are TRBV6-1 and TRBJ1-2, with 7 bases aligning to TRBD1. V trimming: 1 base; J trimming: 7 bases; junction bases outside the gene matches: 12. The length of the CDR3 is 16 residues. Germline V gene data show CDR1 as MNHNS and CDR2 as SASEGT. In DNA, the CDR3 is TGTGCCAGCAGTGAAGGTATGACAGGGCCCCGTGGTGGCTACACCTTC. This sequence encodes CASSEGMTGPRGGYTF.

The V gene is TRBV9, the J gene TRBJ2-1; D is possibly TRBD1 (5 bases). This CDR3 spans 13 amino acids. The V and J ends lost 6 bases and 4 bases respectively, with 11 bases between them. In germline, CDR1 is SGDLS, CDR2 YYNGEE. CDR3 in DNA: TGTGCCAGCAAGTCAGACAGTTACAATGAGCAGTTCTTC. This encodes CASKSDSYNEQFF.

This clone was recorded once. The chain links TRBV7-9 to TRBJ2-5, with D perhaps matching TRBD1 (6 bases). CDR1 is SEHNR and CDR2 is FQNEAQ in the germline V gene (reference sequence). Trimming pared 2 bases from V and 5 bases from J, leaving 9 bases between. This CDR3 spans 13 amino acids. The CDR3: CASSLRTAETQYF. The CDR3 DNA reads as TGTGCCAGCAGCTTAAGGACAGCTGAGACCCAGTACTTC.

The chain couples TRBV7-9 to TRBJ2-1, with a tentative D call TRBD2 (6 bases). CDR3 length: 13 residues. CDR1 is SEHNR, CDR2 FQNEAQ, per germline (reference sequence). V lost 1 base and J 9 bases, leaving 10 bases between the germline ends. In nucleotides, the CDR3 is TGTGCCAGCAGCTTAGTACTAGCAGCTGAGCAGTTCTTC. Translation gives CASSLVLAAEQFF. The full variable domain, rest sourced from reference TRBV7-9 and TRBJ2-1, is DTGVSQNPRHKITKRGQNVTFRCDPISEHNRLYWYRQTLGQGPEFLTYFQNEAQLEKSRLLSDRFSAERPKGSFSTLEIQRTEQGDSAMYLCASSLVLAAEQFFGPGTRLTVL.

The chain employs TRBV5-1 and TRBJ2-3, with D perhaps matching TRBD2 (7 bases). V gave up 2 bases and J gave up 2 bases, with 18 bases separating them. Per germline, CDR1 SGHRS and CDR2 YFSETQ. The CDR3 sequence is 17 residues long. CDR3 protein: CASSFIVGAGATDTQYF. The CDR3 DNA sequence: TGCGCCAGCAGCTTCATCGTAGGGGCGGGGGCCACAGATACGCAGTATTTT.

The chain has TRBV29-1 and TRBJ2-3; possible D gene TRBD2, 5 bases. Trimming left V 5 bases short and J 0 bases short, with 9 bases between. The CDR3 loop spans 13 amino acids. Per the germline V gene, CDR1 is SQVTM and CDR2 is ANQGSEA. Written as DNA, the CDR3 is TGCAGCGTTTCTGACTACAGCACAGATACGCAGTATTTT. Protein sequence: CSVSDYSTDTQYF.

V is TRBV6-1 and J is TRBJ2-2, with D maybe TRBD1 (5 bases). Germline V gene lookup returns CDR1 MNHNS and CDR2 SASEGT. V was trimmed by 2 bases and J by 4 bases, leaving 11 bases between them. There are 15 residues in the CDR3. The CDR3 DNA sequence: TGTGCCAGCAGTGAACAGGGTAGAGGCACCGGGGAGCTGTTTTTT. Its protein product is CASSEQGRGTGELFF.